These 2 T cell receptor beta chains originate from one sample sequenced in a study of blood T cells in healthy people across ages. A second PCR, run for roughly 7 to 12 cycles, used a sample-barcoded 5' primer plus a J-beta primer mix. TCRdb re-called the 5' RACE reads with MiXCR, one entry per CDR3 protein. The sample has over a million distinct CDR3 sequences; around two fifths are singletons. The specimen was blood. The receptors come from a woman between 18 and 30 years old in good health.

V usage is TRBV4-1 and J usage is TRBJ2-3; D is possibly TRBD2 (8 bases). CDR1 and CDR2 (germline): MGHRA, YSYEKL. V gave up 0 bases and J gave up 6 bases, with 22 bases separating them. This CDR3 region has 18 residues. The CDR3 here is CASSQERGLAGSGDTQYF. In nucleotides, the CDR3 is TGCGCCAGCAGCCAAGAAAGGGGGCTAGCGGGTTCAGGGGATACGCAGTATTTT.

This chain connects TRBV20-1 to TRBJ2-6, with 8 bases identical to TRBD1. CDR3 length: 16 amino acids. V lost 6 bases and J lost 2; bases outside the gene matches: 9. Looked up from germline, CDR1 is DFQATT and CDR2 is SNEGSKA (reference sequence). The CDR3 DNA is TGCAGTGCCGCCCAGGGGGCTACTGCTGGGGCCAACGTCCTGACTTTC. It yields the protein CSAAQGATAGANVLTF.